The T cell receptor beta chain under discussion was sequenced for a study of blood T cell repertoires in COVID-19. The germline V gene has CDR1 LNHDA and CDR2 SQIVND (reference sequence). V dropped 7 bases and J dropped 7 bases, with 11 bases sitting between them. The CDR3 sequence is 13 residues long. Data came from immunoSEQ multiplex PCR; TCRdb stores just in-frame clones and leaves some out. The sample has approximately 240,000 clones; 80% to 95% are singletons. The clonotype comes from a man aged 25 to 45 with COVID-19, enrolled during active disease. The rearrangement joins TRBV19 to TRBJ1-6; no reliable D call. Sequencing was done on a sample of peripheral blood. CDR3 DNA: TGTGCCAGTAACGGGGTTGGCAATTCACCCCTCCACTTT. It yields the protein CASNGVGNSPLHF.